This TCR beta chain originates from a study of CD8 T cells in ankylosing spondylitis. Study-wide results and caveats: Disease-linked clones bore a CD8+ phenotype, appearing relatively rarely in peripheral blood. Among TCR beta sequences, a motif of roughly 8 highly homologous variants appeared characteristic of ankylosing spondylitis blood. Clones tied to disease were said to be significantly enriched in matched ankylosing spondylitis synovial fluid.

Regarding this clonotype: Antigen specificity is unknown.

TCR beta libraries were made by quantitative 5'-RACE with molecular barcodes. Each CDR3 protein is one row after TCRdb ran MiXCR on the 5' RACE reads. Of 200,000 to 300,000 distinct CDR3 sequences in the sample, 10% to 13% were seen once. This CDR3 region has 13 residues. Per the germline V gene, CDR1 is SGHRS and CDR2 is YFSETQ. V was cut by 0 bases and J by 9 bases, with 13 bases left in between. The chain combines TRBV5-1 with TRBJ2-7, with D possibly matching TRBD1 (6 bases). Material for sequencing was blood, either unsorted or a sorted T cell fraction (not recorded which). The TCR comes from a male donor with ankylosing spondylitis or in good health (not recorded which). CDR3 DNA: TGCGCCAGCAGCTTGGACAGGGACGACGGGCAGTACTTC. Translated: CASSLDRDDGQYF.